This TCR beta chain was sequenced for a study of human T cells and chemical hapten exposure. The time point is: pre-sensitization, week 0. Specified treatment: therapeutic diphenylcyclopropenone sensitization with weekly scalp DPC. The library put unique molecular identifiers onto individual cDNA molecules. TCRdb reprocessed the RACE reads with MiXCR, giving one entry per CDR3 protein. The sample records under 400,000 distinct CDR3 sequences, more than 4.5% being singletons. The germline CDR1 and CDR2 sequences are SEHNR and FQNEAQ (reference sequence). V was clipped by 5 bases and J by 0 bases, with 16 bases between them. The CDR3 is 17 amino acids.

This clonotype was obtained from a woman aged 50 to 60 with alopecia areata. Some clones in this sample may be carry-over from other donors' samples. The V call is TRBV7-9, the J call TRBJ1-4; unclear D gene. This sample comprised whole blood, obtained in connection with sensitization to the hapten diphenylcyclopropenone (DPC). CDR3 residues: CASSLSFGSATNEKLFF. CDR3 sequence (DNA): TGTGCCAGCAGCCTCTCCTTTGGGTCCGCAACTAATGAAAAACTGTTTTTT. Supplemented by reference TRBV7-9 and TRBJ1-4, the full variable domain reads DTGVSQNPRHKITKRGQNVTFRCDPISEHNRLYWYRQTLGQGPEFLTYFQNEAQLEKSRLLSDRFSAERPKGSFSTLEIQRTEQGDSAMYLCASSLSFGSATNEKLFFGSGTQLSVL.